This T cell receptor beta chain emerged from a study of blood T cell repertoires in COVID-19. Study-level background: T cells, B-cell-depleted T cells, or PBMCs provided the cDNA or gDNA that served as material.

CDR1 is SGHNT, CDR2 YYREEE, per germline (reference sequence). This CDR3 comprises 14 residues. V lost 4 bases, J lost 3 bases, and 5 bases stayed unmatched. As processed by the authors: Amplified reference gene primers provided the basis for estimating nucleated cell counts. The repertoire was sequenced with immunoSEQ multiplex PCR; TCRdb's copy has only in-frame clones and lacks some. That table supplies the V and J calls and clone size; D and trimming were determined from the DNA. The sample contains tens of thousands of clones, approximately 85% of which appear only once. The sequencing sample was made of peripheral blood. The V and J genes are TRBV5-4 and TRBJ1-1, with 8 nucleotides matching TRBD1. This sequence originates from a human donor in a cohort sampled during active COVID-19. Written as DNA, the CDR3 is TGTGCCAGCAGCCGGGGACAGGTGGACACTGAAGCTTTCTTT. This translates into CASSRGQVDTEAFF. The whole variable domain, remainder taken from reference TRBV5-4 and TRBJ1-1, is ETGVTQSPTHLIKTRGQQVTLRCSSQSGHNTVSWYQQALGQGPQFIFQYYREEENGRGNFPPRFSGLQFPNYSSELNVNALELDDSALYLCASSRGQVDTEAFFGQGTRLTVV.